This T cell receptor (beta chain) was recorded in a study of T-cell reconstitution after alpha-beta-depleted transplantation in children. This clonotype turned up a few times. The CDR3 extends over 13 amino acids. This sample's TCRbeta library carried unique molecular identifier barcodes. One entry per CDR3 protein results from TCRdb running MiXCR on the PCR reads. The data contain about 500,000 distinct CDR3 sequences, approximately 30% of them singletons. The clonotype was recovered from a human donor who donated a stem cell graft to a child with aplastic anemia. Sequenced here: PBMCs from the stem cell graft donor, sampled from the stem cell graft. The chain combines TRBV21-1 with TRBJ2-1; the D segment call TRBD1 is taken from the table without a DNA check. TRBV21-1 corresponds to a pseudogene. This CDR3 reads CARSGAMDNEQFF. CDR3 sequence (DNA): TGTGCCAGGAGCGGGGCCATGGACAATGAGCAGTTCTTC.